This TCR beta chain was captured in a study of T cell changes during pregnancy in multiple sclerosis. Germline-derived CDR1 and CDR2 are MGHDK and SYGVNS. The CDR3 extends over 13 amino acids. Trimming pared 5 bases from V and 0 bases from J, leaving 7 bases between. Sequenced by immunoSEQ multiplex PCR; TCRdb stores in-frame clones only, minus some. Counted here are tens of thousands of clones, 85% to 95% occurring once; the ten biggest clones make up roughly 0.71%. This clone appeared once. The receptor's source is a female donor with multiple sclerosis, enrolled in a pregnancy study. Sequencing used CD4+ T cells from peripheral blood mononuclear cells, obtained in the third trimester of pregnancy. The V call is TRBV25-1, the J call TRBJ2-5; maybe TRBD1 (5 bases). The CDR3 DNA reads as TGTGCCAGCAGTCCAGGGAACCAAGAGACCCAGTACTTC. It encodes CASSPGNQETQYF.